This entry lists 2 T cell receptor beta chains sequenced from one sample in a study of technical replicates of blood from several donors (dated by TCRdb to the late 2010s). The receptor library was made with the immunoSEQ multiplex PCR assay. This immuneACCESS table, as held by TCRdb, lists in-frame sequences with V and J called but not all clones. Of the missing ones, under half trace to an unresolved V gene in checked studies; the others have no known cause. The sample contains about 81,000 clones, roughly four fifths of them found a single time. Roughly 3.9% of the sample rests with the top ten. Sequenced input: PBMCs. These receptors came from a human donor in good health. Some clones in this sample may be carry-over from other donors' samples.

This clone was counted between two and nine times. The chain employs TRBV6-5 and TRBJ2-7, with D perhaps TRBD1 (5 bases). From germline, CDR1 is MNHEY and CDR2 SVGAGI. The CDR3 sequence is 15 residues long. V was clipped by 2 bases and J by 6 bases, with 17 bases between them. CDR3 residues: CASSYRGQRSLEQYF. Written as DNA, the CDR3 is TGTGCCAGCAGTTACCGTGGACAACGCTCCCTCGAGCAGTACTTC.

This sequence joins TRBV7-3 and TRBJ2-5; 14 nucleotides align to TRBD2. Germline V gene sequence: CDR1 SGHTA, CDR2 FQGTGA. V lost 2 bases and J lost 6; bases outside the gene matches: 2. CDR3 size: 15 residues. DNA of the CDR3: TGTGCCAGCAGCTTAGGGACTAGCGGGGGTCAGACCCAGTACTTC. Its translation is CASSLGTSGGQTQYF.